This TCR beta chain was recorded in a study of blood T cell repertoires in COVID-19. In the original analysis: Estimated nucleated cell counts came from reference gene primer amplification. The assay was immunoSEQ multiplex PCR, and TCRdb's table has in-frame clones only and misses some. The D gene and trimming were derived from the DNA, and the V and J assignments and clone size from that table. The sample holds 60,000 to 80,000 clones, about 89% seen once. Trimming shortened V by 0 bases and J by 1 base, and 16 bases separated the two germline ends. CDR3 length equals 17 residues. Germline CDR1 reads SGHRS; CDR2 reads YFSETQ.

The rearrangement joins TRBV5-1 to TRBJ1-1, with a possible D match to TRBD1 (5 bases). This clonotype originated in a man aged 60 to 69 with acute or convalescent COVID-19. Source material: peripheral blood. In nucleotides, the CDR3 is TGCGCCAGCAGCTTGGGGGCACTAAGTAGGGGGAACACTGAAGCTTTCTTT. It yields the protein CASSLGALSRGNTEAFF.